The clone carrying this T cell receptor (beta chain) was seen just once. Its antigen is as yet unknown. The record originates from a study of T cells in tuberculosis. Study in general: IGRA-negative adolescents, IGRA-positive adolescents with latent tuberculosis and adults with active tuberculosis formed this South African cohort. PBMC were archived before or within 7 days of starting treatment. The study, taken as a whole, reports: The TCR-beta difference was not significant; alpha differences partly reflected length.

V shed 3 bases and J shed 1 base, with 6 bases lying between them. The CDR3 spans 13 residues. Germline lookup yields CDR1 MDHEN and CDR2 SYDVKM. Noted time point: new active TB diagnosis, blood taken before or within 7 days of starting treatment. Produced via immunoSEQ multiplex PCR; TCRdb's table is partial and in-frame only. The sample has tens of thousands of clones, around 88% seen once. This clonotype was obtained from an adult with tuberculosis. The source was PBMCs, collected at tuberculosis diagnosis. This sequence joins TRBV28 and TRBJ2-5; D gene ambiguous. This chain's CDR3 is CASSLGSQETQYF. Written as DNA, the CDR3 is TGTGCCAGCAGTTTGGGCAGCCAAGAGACCCAGTACTTC. Variable domain in full (rest from reference TRBV28 and TRBJ2-5): DVKVTQSSRYLVKRTGEKVFLECVQDMDHENMFWYRQDPGLGLRLIYFSYDVKMKEKGDIPEGYSVSREKKERFSLILESASTNQTSMYLCASSLGSQETQYFGPGTRLLVL.